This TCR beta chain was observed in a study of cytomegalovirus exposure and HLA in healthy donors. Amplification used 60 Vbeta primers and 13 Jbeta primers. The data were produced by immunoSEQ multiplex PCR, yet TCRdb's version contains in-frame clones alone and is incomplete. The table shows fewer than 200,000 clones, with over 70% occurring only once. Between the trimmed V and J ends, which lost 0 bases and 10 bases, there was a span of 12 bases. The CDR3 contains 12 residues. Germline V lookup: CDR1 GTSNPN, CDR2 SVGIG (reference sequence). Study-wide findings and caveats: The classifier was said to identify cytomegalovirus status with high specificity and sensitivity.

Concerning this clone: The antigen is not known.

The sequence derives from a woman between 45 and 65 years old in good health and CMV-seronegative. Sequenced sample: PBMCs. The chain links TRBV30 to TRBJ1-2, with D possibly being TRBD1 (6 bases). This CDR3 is CAWSVAGVDYTF. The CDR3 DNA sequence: TGTGCCTGGAGTGTCGCAGGGGTTGACTACACCTTC. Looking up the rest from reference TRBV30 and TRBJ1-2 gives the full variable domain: SQTIHQWPATLVQPVGSPLSLECTVEGTSNPNLYWYRQAAGRGLQLLFYSVGIGQISSEVPQNLSASRPQDRQFILSSKKLLLSDSGFYLCAWSVAGVDYTFGSGTRLTVV.